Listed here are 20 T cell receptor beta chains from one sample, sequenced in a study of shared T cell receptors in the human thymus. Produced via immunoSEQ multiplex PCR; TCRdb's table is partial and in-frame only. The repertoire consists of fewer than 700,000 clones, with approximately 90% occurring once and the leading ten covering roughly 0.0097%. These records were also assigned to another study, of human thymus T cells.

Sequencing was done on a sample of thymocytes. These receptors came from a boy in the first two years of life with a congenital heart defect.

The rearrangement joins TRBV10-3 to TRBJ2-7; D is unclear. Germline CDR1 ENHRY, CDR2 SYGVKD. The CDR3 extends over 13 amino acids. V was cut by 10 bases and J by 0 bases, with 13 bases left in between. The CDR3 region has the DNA TGTGCCACACTCAGGATGAGCTCCTACGAGCAGTACTTC. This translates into CATLRMSSYEQYF.

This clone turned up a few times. The DNA of the CDR3 is TGCAGCGTACGCAGTTTAGTCCGAAGATCTAGCACTGAAGCTTTCTTT. Residues: CSVRSLVRRSSTEAFF. The chain carries TRBV29-1 and TRBJ1-1; D is ambiguous. V was clipped by 6 bases and J by 4 bases, with 24 bases between them. This CDR3 region has 16 residues. Germline V gene data show CDR1 as SQVTM and CDR2 as ANQGSEA. Using reference TRBV29-1 and TRBJ1-1 for the parts outside the CDR3, the full variable domain is SAVISQKPSRDICQRGTSLTIQCQVDSQVTMMFWYRQQPGQSLTLIATANQGSEATYESGFVIDKFPISRPNLTFSTLTVSNMSPEDSSIYLCSVRSLVRRSSTEAFFGQGTRLTVV.

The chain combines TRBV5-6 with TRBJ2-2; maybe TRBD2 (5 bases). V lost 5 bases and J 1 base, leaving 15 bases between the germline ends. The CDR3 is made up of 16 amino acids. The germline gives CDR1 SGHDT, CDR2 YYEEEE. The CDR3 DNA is TGTGCCAGCAGACCCTCTCAGGAGGAGAACACCGGGGAGCTGTTTTTT. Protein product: CASRPSQEENTGELFF.

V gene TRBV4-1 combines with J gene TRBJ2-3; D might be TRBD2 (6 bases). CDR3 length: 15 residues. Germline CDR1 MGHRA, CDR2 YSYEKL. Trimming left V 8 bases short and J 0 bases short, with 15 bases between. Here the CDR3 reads CASFPGSGSTDTQYF. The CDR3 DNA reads TGCGCCAGCTTCCCTGGCAGCGGGAGCACAGATACGCAGTATTTT.

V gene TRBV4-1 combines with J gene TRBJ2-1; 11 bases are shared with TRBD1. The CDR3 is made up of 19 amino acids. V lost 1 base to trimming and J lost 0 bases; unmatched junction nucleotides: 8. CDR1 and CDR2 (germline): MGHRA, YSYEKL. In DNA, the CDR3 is TGCGCCAGCAGCCAAGGGGGACAGGGGGGGGAGAGCTCCTACAATGAGCAGTTCTTC. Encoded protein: CASSQGGQGGESSYNEQFF.

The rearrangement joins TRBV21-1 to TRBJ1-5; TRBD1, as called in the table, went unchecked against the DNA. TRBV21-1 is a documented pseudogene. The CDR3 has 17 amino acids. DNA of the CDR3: TGTGCCAGCAGCAAAGAAGGGCAGGGGCCCAGCAATCAGCCCCAGCATTTT. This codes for CASSKEGQGPSNQPQHF.

The CDR3 nucleotides are TGTGCCAGCAGCCCACACAGTCACTCCTACGAGCAGTACTTC. Protein product: CASSPHSHSYEQYF. The rearrangement uses TRBV7-9 and TRBJ2-7; D not resolved. This CDR3 has 14 amino acids. Germline CDR1 is SEHNR and CDR2 is FQNEAQ (reference sequence). V dropped 5 bases and J dropped 0 bases, with 11 bases sitting between them.

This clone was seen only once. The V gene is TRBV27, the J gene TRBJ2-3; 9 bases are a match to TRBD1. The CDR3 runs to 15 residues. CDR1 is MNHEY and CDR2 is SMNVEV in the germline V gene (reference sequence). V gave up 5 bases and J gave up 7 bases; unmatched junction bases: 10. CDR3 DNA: TGTGCCAGCAGTCCTTCCGGGACAGGGTGGTATACGCAGTATTTT. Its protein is CASSPSGTGWYTQYF.

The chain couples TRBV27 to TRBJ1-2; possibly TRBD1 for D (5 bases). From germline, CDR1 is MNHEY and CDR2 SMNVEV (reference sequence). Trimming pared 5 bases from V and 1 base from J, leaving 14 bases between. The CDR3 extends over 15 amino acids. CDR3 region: CASSHHLGGNYGYTF. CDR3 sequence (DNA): TGTGCCAGCAGTCACCATTTGGGGGGTAACTATGGCTACACCTTC.

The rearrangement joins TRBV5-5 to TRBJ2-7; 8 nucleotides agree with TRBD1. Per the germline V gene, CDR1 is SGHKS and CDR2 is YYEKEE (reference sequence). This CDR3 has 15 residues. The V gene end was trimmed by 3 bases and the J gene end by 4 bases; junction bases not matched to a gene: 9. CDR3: CASSSPGQGGYEQYF. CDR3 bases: TGTGCCAGCAGCTCACCCGGACAGGGCGGGTACGAGCAGTACTTC. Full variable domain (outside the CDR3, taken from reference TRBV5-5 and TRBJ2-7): DAGVTQSPTHLIKTRGQQVTLRCSPISGHKSVSWYQQVLGQGPQFIFQYYEKEERGRGNFPDRFSARQFPNYSSELNVNALLLGDSALYLCASSSPGQGGYEQYFGPGTRLTVT.

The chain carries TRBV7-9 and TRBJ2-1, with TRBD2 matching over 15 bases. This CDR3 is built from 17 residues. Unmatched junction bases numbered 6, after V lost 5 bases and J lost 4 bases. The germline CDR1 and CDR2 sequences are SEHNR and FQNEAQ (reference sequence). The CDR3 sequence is CASSLGGLAGGYNEQFF. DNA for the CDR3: TGTGCCAGCAGCCTAGGGGGACTAGCGGGAGGTTACAATGAGCAGTTCTTC.

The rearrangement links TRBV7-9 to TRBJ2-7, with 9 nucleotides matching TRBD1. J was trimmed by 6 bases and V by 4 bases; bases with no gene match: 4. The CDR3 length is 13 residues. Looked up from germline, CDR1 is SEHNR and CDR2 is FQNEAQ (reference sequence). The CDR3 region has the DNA TGTGCCAGCAGCTGGGGACAGGGCATCGAGCAGTACTTC. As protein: CASSWGQGIEQYF. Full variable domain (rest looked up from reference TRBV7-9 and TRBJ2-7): DTGVSQNPRHKITKRGQNVTFRCDPISEHNRLYWYRQTLGQGPEFLTYFQNEAQLEKSRLLSDRFSAERPKGSFSTLEIQRTEQGDSAMYLCASSWGQGIEQYFGPGTRLTVT.

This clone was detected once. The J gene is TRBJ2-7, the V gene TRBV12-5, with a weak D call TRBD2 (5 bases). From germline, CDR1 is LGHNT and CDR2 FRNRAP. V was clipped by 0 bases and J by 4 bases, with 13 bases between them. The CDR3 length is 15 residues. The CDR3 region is CASGLVGDRRYEQYF. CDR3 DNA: TGTGCTAGTGGTTTGGTCGGGGATCGGAGATACGAGCAGTACTTC.

This chain's CDR3 is CASSLGGLTYEQYF. The CDR3 DNA reads TGCGCCAGCAGCTTGGGGGGCCTTACCTACGAGCAGTACTTC. The J gene is TRBJ2-7, the V gene TRBV5-1; D may be TRBD1 (5 bases). The V end lost 0 bases, the J end lost 2 bases, and 9 bases lay between the germline ends. This CDR3 region has 14 residues. The germline gives CDR1 SGHRS, CDR2 YFSETQ. The full variable domain, with the rest looked up from reference TRBV5-1 and TRBJ2-7, is KAGVTQTPRYLIKTRGQQVTLSCSPISGHRSVSWYQQTPGQGLQFLFEYFSETQRNKGNFPGRFSGRQFSNSRSEMNVSTLELGDSALYLCASSLGGLTYEQYFGPGTRLTVT.

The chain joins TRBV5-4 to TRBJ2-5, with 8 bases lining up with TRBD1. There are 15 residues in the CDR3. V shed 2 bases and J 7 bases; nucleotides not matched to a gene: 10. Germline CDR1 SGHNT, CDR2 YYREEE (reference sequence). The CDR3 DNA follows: TGTGCCAGCAGCTTAACTGGACAGGGAGTAGGGACCCAGTACTTC. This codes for CASSLTGQGVGTQYF.

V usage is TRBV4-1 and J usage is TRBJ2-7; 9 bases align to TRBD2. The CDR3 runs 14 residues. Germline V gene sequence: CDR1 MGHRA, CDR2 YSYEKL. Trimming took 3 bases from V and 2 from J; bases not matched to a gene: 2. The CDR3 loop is CASSQTSGAYEQYF. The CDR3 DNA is TGCGCCAGCAGCCAGACTAGCGGAGCCTACGAGCAGTACTTC.

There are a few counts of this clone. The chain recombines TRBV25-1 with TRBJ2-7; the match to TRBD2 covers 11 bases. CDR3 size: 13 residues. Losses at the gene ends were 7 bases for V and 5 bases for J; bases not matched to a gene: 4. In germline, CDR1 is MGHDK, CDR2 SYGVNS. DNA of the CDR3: TGTGCCAGCAAAACTAGCGGGAGTAACGAGCAGTACTTC. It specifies CASKTSGSNEQYF.

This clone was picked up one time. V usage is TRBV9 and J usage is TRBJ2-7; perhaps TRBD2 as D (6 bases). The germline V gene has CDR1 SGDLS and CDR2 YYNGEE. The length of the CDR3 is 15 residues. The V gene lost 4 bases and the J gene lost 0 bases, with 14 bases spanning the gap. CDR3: CASSPSQRASYEQYF. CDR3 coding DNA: TGTGCCAGCAGCCCAAGCCAGCGGGCCTCCTACGAGCAGTACTTC.

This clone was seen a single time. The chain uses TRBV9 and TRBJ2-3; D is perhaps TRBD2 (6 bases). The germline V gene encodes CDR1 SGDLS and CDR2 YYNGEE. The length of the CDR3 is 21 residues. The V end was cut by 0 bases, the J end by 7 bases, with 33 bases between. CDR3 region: CASSVARTKGHNRDSINTQYF. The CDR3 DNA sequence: TGTGCCAGCAGCGTAGCCCGGACAAAAGGCCACAACCGGGACTCCATTAATACGCAGTATTTT. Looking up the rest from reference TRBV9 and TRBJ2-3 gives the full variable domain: DSGVTQTPKHLITATGQRVTLRCSPRSGDLSVYWYQQSLDQGLQFLIQYYNGEERAKGNILERFSAQQFPDLHSELNLSSLELGDSALYFCASSVARTKGHNRDSINTQYFGPGTRLTVL.

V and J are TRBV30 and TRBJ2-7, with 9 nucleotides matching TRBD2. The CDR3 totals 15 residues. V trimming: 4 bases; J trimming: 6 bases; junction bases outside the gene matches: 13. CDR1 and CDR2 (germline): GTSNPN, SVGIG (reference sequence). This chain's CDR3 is CAWTAPKLAGTEQYF. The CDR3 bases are TGTGCCTGGACGGCCCCCAAACTAGCGGGTACCGAGCAGTACTTC.